The source of this T cell receptor (beta chain) is a study of siplizumab effects on memory and regulatory T cells. Measured with immunoSEQ multiplex PCR; TCRdb has only the in-frame clones, and not every one. The sample records about 110,000 clones, 92% being singletons. Study-level findings and limits: Roughly 80-96% of proliferating clones (CD4+ or CD8+) could not be assigned a naive or memory phenotype. Proliferating Tregs' suppressive function in siplizumab cultures went unconfirmed. Naive T cells were seen as more diverse than memory cells and as major alloresponse contributors. The authors mapped only a minor fraction of alloreactive clones to unstimulated subsets.

Looked up from germline, CDR1 is WSHSY and CDR2 is SAAADI. The CDR3 length is 14 residues. Note on this clone: Its antigen is not identified.

Input material: Tregs sorted from blood. V is TRBV10-2 and J is TRBJ2-5, with 11 bases lining up with TRBD2. TRBJ2-7 explains the end of the DNA better; the J call may be wrong. This clonotype originated in a human donor in good health. CDR3 sequence (DNA): TGCGCCAGCAGTTCAACTAGCGGGAGCTCCGAGCAGTACTTC. This codes for CASSSTSGSSEQYF.